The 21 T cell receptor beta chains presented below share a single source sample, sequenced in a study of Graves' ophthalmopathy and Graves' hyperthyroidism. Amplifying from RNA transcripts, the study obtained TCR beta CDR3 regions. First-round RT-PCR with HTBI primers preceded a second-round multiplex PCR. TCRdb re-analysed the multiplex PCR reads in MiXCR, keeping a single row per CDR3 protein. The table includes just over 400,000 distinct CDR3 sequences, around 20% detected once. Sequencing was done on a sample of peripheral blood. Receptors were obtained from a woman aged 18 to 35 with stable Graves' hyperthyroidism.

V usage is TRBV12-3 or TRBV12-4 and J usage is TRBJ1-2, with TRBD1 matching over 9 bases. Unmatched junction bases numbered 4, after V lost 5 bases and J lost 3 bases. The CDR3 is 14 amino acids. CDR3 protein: CASSMTGGDYGYTF. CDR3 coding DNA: TGTGCCAGCAGTATGACAGGGGGGGACTATGGCTACACCTTC.

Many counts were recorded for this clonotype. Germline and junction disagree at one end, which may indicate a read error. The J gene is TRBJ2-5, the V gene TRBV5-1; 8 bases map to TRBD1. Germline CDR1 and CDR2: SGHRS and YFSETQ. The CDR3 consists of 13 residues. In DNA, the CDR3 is TGTGCCAGCAGGGGGACAGGACAAGAGACCCAGTACTTC. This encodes CASRGTGQETQYF.

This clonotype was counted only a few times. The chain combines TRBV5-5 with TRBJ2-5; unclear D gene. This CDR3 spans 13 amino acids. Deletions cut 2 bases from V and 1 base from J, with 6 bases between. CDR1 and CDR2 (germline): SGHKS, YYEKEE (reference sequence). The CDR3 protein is CASSFWVQETQYF. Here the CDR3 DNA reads TGTGCCAGCAGCTTTTGGGTCCAAGAGACCCAGTACTTC. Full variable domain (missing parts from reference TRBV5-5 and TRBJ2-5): DAGVTQSPTHLIKTRGQQVTLRCSPISGHKSVSWYQQVLGQGPQFIFQYYEKEERGRGNFPDRFSARQFPNYSSELNVNALLLGDSALYLCASSFWVQETQYFGPGTRLLVL.

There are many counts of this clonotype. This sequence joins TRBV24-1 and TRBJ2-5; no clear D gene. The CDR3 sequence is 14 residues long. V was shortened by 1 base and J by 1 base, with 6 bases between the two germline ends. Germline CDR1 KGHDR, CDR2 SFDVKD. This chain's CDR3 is CATSDFGSQETQYF. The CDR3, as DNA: TGTGCCACCAGTGATTTCGGATCCCAAGAGACCCAGTACTTC.

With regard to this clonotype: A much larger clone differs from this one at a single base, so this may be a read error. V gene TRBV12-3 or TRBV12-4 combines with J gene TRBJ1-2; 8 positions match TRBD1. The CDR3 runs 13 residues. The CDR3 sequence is CGSSFRQGRGYTF. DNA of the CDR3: TGTGGCAGCAGTTTTCGACAGGGGCGCGGCTACACCTTC.

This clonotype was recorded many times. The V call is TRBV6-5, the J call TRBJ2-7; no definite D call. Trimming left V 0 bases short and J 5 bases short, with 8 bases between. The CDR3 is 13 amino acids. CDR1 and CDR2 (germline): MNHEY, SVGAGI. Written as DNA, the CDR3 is TGTGCCAGCAGTTACTCGGGGTCTGACGAGCAGTACTTC. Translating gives CASSYSGSDEQYF.

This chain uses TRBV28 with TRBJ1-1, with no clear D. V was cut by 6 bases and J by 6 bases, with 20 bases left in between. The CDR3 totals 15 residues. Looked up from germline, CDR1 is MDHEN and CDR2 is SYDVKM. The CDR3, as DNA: TGTGCCAGCAGCAGTCCTCAGGACCCGATAGCTGAAGCTTTCTTT. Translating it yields CASSSPQDPIAEAFF.

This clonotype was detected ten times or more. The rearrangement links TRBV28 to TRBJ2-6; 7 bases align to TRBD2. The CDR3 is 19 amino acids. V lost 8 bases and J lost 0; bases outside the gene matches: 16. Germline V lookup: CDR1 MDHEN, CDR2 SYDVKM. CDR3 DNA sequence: TGTGCCAGCCGAAATGAACACAGGACTAGACACTCTGGGGCCAACGTCCTGACTTTC. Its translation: CASRNEHRTRHSGANVLTF.

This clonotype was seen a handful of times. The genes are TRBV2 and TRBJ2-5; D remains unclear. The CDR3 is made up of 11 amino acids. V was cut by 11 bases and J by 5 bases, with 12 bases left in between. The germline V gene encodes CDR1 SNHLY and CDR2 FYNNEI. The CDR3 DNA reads TGTGCCTGCCGACCAGAGGAGACCCAGTACTTC. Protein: CACRPEETQYF.

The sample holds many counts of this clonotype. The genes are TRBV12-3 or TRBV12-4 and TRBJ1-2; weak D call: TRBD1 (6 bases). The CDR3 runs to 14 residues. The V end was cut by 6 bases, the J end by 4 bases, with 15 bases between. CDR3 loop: CASRPGLQGYGYTF. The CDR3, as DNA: TGTGCCAGCAGGCCCGGTTTACAGGGCTATGGCTACACCTTC.

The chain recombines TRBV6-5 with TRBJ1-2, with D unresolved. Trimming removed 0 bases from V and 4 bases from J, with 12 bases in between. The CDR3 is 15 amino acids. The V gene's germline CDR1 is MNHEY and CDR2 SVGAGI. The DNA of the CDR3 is TGTGCCAGCAGTTACTCTACCGGAGGTACCTATGGCTACACCTTC. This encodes CASSYSTGGTYGYTF.

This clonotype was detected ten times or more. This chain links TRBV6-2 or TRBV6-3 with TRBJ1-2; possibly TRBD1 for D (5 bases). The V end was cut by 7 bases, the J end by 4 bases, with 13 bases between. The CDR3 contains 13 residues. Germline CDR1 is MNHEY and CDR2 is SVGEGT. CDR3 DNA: TGTGCCAGCACCCAAGCCGACAGCTATGGCTACACCTTC. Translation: CASTQADSYGYTF.

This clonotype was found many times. The CDR3 bases are TGTGCCATCAGTGCTGACAGGGCGGGCTTTCCCCTCCACTTT. Protein product: CAISADRAGFPLHF. This chain joins TRBV10-3 and TRBJ1-6; TRBD1 matches at 7 bases. CDR1 and CDR2 (germline): ENHRY, SYGVKD. The length of the CDR3 is 14 residues. V dropped 4 bases and J dropped 13; count of bases not matched to a gene: 10.

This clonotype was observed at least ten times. CDR3 region: CASSLFYGIYGYTF. CDR3 nucleotides: TGTGCCAGCAGTTTATTTTATGGGATCTATGGCTACACCTTC. The V call is TRBV28, the J call TRBJ1-2, with unresolved D. Germline lookup yields CDR1 MDHEN and CDR2 SYDVKM. V dropped 1 base and J dropped 4 bases, with 10 bases sitting between them. CDR3 length equals 14 residues.

DNA of the CDR3: TGTGCCAGCTCACCAGGCGCAGAAATTAACTATGGCTACACCTTC. It yields the protein CASSPGAEINYGYTF. V gene TRBV18 combines with J gene TRBJ1-2; D is ambiguous. V dropped 2 bases and J dropped 1 base, with 11 bases sitting between them. Germline V gene sequence: CDR1 KGHSH, CDR2 LQKENI. This CDR3 is 15 amino acids long.

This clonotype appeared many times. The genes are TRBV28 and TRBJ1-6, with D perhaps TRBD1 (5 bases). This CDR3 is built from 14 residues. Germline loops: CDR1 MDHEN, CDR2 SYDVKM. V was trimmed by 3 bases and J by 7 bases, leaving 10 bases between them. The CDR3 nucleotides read TGTGCCAGCAGTTTTCGGGGGAACAATTCACCCCTCCACTTT. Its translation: CASSFRGNNSPLHF. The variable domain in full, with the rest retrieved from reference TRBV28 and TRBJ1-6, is DVKVTQSSRYLVKRTGEKVFLECVQDMDHENMFWYRQDPGLGLRLIYFSYDVKMKEKGDIPEGYSVSREKKERFSLILESASTNQTSMYLCASSFRGNNSPLHFGNGTRLTVT.

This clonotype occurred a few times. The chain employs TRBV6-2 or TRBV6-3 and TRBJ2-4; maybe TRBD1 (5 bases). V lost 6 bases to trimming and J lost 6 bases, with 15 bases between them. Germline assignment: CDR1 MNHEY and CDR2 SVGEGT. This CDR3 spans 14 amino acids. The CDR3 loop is CASSQADSVNIQYF. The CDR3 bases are TGTGCCAGCAGCCAGGCCGACAGCGTAAACATTCAGTACTTC.

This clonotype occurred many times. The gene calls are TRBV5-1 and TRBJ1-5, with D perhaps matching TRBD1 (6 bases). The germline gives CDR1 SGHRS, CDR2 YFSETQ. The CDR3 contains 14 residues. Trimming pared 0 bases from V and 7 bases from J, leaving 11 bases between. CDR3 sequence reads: CASSLAGGRQPQHF. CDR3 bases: TGCGCCAGCAGCTTGGCCGGGGGCAGACAGCCCCAGCATTTT.

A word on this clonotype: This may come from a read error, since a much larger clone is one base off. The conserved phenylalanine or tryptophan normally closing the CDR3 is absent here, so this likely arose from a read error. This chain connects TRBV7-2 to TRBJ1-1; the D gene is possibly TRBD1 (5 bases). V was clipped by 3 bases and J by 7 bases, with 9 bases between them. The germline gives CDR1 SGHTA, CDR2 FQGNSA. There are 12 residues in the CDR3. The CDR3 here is CASSFAGGEAFV. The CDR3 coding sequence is TGTGCCAGCAGCTTCGCTGGGGGTGAAGCTTTCGTT.

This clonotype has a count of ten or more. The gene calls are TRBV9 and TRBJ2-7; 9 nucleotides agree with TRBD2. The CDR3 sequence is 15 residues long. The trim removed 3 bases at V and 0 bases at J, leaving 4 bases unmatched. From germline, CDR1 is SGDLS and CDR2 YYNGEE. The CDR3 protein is CASSASGGSSYEQYF. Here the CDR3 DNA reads TGTGCCAGCAGCGCGAGCGGGGGGAGCTCCTACGAGCAGTACTTC. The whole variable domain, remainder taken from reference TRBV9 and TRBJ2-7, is DSGVTQTPKHLITATGQRVTLRCSPRSGDLSVYWYQQSLDQGLQFLIQYYNGEERAKGNILERFSAQQFPDLHSELNLSSLELGDSALYFCASSASGGSSYEQYFGPGTRLTVT.

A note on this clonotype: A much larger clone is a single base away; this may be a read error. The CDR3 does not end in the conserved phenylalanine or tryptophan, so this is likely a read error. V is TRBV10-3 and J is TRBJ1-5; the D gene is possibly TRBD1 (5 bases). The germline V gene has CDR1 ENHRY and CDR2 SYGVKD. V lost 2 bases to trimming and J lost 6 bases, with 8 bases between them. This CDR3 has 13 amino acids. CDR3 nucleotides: TGTGCCATCAGTGAGAATAGGGGTCAGCCCCAGCATTTG. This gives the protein CAISENRGQPQHL.